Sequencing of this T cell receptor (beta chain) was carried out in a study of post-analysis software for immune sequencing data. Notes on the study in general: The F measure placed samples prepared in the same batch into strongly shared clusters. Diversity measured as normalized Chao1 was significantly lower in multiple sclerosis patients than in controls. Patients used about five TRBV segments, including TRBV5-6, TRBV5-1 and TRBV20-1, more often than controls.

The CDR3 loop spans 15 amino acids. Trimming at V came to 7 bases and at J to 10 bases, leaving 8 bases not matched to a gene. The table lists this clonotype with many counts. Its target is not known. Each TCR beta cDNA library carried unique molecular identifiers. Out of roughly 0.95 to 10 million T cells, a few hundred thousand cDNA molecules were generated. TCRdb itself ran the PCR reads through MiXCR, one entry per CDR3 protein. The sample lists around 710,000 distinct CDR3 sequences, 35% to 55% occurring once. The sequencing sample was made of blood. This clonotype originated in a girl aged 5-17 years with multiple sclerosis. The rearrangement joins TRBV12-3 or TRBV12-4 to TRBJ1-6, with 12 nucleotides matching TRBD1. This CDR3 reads CASTLGGTGGSPLHF. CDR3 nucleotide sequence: TGTGCCAGCACCCTAGGGGGGACAGGGGGCTCACCCCTCCACTTT.